The clone carrying this TCR beta chain was recorded many times. The antigen remains undetermined. RNA transcripts served as the template for amplifying TCR beta CDR3 regions. HTBI primers were the set used in a first-round RT-PCR of the TCR CDR3. TCRdb called the multiplex PCR reads again in MiXCR, with one record for every CDR3 protein. Altogether about 520,000 distinct CDR3 sequences are present, roughly 20% being singletons, with the ten largest covering around a quarter. This sample was taken from a study of T cells in Graves' hyperthyroidism and ophthalmopathy. Findings and limits, study-wide: Ophthalmopathy and stable hyperthyroidism were told apart by a 13 V-J model.

The CDR3 loop spans 14 amino acids. V was trimmed by 0 bases and J by 5 bases, leaving 10 bases between them. Germline V gene lookup returns CDR1 MNHEY and CDR2 SVGAGI. This sequence joins TRBV6-5 and TRBJ2-5; D is unresolved. This TCR was sampled from a man aged 18 to 29 with Graves' hyperthyroidism. Sequencing was done on a sample of blood. The CDR3 sequence is CASSYSELRETQYF. Written as DNA, the CDR3 is TGTGCCAGCAGTTACTCGGAGCTGCGGGAGACCCAGTACTTC.